This T cell receptor beta chain came from a study of T-cell reconstitution after alpha-beta-depleted transplantation in children. Study-level findings and limits: Newly produced T cells mostly provided counts and TCRbeta diversity after one year, as hyperexpanded clones declined.

Concerning this clonotype: Its antigen remains unknown.

V lost 3 bases, J lost 6 bases, and 9 bases lay in between. The CDR3 extends over 12 amino acids. Unique molecular identifiers featured in how the TCRbeta library was prepared. A single record per CDR3 protein comes from TCRdb applying MiXCR to the PCR reads. This sample has about 130,000 distinct CDR3 sequences, with approximately 8.7% found just once. This rearrangement joins TRBV12-3 or TRBV12-4 to TRBJ2-7; D possibly corresponds to TRBD2 (5 bases). This TCR derives from a girl less than two years old who had a stem cell transplant for combined immunodeficiency, so the T cells may come from the graft donor. This specimen consisted of PBMCs, mostly from graft donor cells, obtained 180 days after TCRalphabeta/CD19-depleted stem cell transplant. Here the CDR3 reads CASSFAGTEQYF. Written as DNA, the CDR3 is TGTGCCAGCAGTTTTGCGGGTACCGAGCAGTACTTC.